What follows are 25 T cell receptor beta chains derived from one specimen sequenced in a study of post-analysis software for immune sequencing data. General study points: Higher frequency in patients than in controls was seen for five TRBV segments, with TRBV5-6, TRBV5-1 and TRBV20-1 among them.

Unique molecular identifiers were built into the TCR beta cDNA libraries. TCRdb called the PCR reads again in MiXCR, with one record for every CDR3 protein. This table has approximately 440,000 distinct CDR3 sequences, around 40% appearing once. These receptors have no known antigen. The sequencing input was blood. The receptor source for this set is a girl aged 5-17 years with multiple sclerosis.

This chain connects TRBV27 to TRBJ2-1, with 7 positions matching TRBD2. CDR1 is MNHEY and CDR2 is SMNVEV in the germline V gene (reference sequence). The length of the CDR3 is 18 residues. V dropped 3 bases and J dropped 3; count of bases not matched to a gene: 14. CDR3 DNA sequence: TGTGCCAGCAGTTTTCGATTAGCAGCGGGAAGTTTCTACAATGAGCAGTTCTTC. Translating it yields CASSFRLAAGSFYNEQFF.

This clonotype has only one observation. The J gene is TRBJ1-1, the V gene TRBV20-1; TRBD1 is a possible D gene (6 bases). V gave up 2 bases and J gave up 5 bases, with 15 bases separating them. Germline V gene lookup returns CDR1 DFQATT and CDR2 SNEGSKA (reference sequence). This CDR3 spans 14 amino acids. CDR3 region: CSARPTGKGTEAFF. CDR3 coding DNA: TGCAGTGCTAGACCTACAGGGAAAGGTACTGAAGCTTTCTTT.

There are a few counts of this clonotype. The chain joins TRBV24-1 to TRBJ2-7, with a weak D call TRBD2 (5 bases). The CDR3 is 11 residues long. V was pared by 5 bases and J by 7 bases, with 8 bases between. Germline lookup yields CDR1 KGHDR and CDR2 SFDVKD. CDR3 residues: CATSVGAEQYF. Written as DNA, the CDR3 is TGTGCCACCAGTGTGGGAGCGGAGCAGTACTTC.

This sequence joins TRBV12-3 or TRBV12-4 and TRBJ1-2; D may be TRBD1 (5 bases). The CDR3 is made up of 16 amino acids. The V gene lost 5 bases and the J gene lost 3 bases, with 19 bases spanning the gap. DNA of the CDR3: TGTGCCAGCAGTCACACCAAGGACGACAGTTACTATGGCTACACCTTC. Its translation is CASSHTKDDSYYGYTF.

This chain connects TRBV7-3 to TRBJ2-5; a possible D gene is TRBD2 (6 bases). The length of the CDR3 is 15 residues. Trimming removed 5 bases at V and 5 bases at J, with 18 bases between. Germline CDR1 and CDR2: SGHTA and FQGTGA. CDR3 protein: CASSEGLGMRETQYF. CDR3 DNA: TGTGCCAGCAGCGAGGGACTGGGGATGAGGGAGACCCAGTACTTC.

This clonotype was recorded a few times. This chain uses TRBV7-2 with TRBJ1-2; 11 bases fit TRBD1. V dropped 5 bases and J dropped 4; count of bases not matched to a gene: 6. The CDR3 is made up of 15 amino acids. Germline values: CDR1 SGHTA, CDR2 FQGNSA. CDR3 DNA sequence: TGTGCCAGCAGCGCCCGGACAGGGGGCAGCTATGGCTACACCTTC. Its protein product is CASSARTGGSYGYTF.

CDR3 region: CSALDRAYGYTF. Written as DNA, the CDR3 is TGCAGTGCACTCGACAGGGCCTATGGCTACACCTTC. The chain employs TRBV20-1 and TRBJ1-2, with 7 bases aligning to TRBD1. Germline V CDR1 and CDR2: DFQATT, SNEGSKA (reference sequence). The CDR3 spans 12 residues. Germline trimming cut 6 bases from V and 4 bases from J; bases unmatched to any gene: 5.

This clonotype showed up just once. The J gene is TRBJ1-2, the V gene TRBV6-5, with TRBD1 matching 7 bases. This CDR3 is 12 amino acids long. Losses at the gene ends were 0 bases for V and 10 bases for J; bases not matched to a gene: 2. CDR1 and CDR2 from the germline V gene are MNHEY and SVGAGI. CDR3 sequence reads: CASSYSQGVYTF. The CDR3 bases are TGTGCCAGCAGTTACTCGCAGGGGGTCTACACCTTC.

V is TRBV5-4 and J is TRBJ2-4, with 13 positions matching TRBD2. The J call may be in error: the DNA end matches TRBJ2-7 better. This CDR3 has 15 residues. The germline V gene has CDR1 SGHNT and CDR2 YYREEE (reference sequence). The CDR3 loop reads CASSLQGLAGYEQYF. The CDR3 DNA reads TGTGCCAGCAGCTTGCAGGGACTAGCGGGATACGAGCAGTACTTC.

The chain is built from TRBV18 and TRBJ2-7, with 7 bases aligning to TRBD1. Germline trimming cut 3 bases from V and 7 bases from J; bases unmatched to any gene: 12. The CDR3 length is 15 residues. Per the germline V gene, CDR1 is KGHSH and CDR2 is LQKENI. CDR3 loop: CASSPTGLDMGEQYF. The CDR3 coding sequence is TGTGCCAGCTCACCGACAGGGTTAGATATGGGAGAGCAGTACTTC.

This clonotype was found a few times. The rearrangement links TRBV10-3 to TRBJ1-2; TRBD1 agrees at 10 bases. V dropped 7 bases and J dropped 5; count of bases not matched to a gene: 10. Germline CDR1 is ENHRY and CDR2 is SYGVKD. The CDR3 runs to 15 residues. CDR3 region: CAINRAGTGVYGYTF. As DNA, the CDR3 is TGTGCCATCAATCGGGCCGGGACAGGGGTGTATGGCTACACCTTC.

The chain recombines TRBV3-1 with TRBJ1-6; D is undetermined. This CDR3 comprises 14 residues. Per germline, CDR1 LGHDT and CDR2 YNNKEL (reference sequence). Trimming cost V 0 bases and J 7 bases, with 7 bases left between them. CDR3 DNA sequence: TGTGCCAGCAGCCAAGATGGAAGAAATTCACCCCTCCACTTT. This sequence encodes CASSQDGRNSPLHF.

CDR3 region: CSANPGLADPGDYEQYF. CDR3 DNA: TGCAGTGCTAATCCGGGACTAGCGGACCCCGGGGACTACGAGCAGTACTTC. This chain links TRBV20-1 with TRBJ2-7; 11 bases map to TRBD2. This CDR3 spans 17 amino acids. Germline V gene data show CDR1 as DFQATT and CDR2 as SNEGSKA (reference sequence). V shed 4 bases and J 3 bases; nucleotides not matched to a gene: 14.

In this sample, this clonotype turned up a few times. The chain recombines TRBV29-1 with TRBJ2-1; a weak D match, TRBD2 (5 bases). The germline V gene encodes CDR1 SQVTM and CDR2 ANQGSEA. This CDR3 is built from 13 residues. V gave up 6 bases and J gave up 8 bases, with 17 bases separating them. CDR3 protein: CSVGKRRYDEQFF. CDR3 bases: TGCAGCGTCGGAAAAAGGAGGTACGATGAGCAGTTCTTC.

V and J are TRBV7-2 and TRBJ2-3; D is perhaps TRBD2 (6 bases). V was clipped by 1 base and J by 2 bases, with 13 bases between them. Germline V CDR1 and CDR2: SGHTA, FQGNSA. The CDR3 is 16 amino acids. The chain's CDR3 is CASSLELADTTDTQYF. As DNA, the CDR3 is TGTGCCAGCAGCTTAGAGTTAGCGGATACCACAGATACGCAGTATTTT. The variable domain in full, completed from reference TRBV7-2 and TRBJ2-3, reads GAGVSQSPSNKVTEKGKDVELRCDPISGHTALYWYRQSLGQGLEFLIYFQGNSAPDKSGLPSDRFSAERTGGSVSTLTIQRTQQEDSAVYLCASSLELADTTDTQYFGPGTRLTVL.

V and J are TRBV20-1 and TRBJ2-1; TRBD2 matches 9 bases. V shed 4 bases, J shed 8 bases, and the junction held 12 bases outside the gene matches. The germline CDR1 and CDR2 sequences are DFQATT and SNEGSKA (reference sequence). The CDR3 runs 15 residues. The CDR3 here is CSATRPAGGLDEQFF. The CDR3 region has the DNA TGCAGTGCTACCCGCCCAGCGGGAGGTCTTGATGAGCAGTTCTTC.

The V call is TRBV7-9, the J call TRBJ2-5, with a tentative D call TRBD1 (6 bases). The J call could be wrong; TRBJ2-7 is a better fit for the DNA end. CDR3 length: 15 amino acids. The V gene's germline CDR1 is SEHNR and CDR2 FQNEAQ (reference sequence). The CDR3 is CASSLAVKGVDEQYF. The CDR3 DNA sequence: TGTGCCAGCAGCTTAGCTGTGAAGGGGGTAGACGAGCAGTACTTC.

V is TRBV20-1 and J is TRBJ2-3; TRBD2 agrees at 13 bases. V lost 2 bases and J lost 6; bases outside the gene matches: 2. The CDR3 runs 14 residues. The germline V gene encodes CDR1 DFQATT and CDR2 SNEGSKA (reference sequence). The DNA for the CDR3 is TGCAGTGCTAGACAACTAGCGGGAGGGGATACGCAGTATTTT. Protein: CSARQLAGGDTQYF.

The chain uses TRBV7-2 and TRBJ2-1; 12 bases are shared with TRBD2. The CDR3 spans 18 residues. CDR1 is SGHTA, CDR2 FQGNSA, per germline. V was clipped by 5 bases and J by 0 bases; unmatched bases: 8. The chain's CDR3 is CASSPPRTSGVSYNEQFF. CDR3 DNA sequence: TGTGCCAGCAGCCCTCCTCGGACTAGCGGGGTCTCCTACAATGAGCAGTTCTTC.

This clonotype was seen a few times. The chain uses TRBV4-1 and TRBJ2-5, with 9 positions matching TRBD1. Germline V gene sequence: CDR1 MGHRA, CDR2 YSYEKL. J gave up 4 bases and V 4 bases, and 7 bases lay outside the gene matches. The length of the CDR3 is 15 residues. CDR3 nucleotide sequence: TGCGCCAGCAGCCGCCCGGGACAGGGATCAGAGACCCAGTACTTC. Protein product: CASSRPGQGSETQYF.

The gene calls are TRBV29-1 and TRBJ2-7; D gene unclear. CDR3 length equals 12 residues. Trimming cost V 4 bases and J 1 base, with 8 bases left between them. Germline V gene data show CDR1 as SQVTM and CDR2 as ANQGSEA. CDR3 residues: CSVVIESYEQYF. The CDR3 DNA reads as TGCAGCGTTGTTATCGAGTCCTACGAGCAGTACTTC.

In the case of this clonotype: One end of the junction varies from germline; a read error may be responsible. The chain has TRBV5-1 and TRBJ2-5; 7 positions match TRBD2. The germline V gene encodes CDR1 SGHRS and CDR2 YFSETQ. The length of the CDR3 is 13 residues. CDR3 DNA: TGCGCCAGCAGCAGGACTTTGCGGGAGACCCAGGACTTC. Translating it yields CASSRTLRETQDF. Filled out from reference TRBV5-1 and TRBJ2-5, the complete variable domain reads KAGVTQTPRYLIKTRGQQVTLSCSPISGHRSVSWYQQTPGQGLQFLFEYFSETQRNKGNFPGRFSGRQFSNSRSEMNVSTLELGDSALYLCASSRTLRETQDFGPGTRLLVL.

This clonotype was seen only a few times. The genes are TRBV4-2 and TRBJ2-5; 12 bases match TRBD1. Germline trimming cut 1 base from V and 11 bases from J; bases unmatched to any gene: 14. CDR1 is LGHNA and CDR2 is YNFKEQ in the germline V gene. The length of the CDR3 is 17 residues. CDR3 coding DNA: TGTGCCAGCAGCCAAGGTCTGGAGGGACAGGGGGCGGGTGAGCAGTACTTC. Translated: CASSQGLEGQGAGEQYF.

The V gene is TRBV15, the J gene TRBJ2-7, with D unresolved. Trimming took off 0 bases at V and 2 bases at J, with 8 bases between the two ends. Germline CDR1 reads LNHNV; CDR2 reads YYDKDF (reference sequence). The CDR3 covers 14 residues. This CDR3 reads CATSRDETAYEQYF. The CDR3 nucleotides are TGTGCCACCAGCAGAGATGAGACGGCCTACGAGCAGTACTTC.

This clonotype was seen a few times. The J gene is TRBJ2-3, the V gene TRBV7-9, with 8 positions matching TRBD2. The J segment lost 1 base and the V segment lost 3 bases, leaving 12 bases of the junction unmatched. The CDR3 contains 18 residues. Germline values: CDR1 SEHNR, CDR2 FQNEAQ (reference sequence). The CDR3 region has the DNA TGTGCCAGCAGCTTTCTCGCGGGAGGCCTAACCCGCACAGATACGCAGTATTTT. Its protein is CASSFLAGGLTRTDTQYF. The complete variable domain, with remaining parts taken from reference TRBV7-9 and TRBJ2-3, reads DTGVSQNPRHKITKRGQNVTFRCDPISEHNRLYWYRQTLGQGPEFLTYFQNEAQLEKSRLLSDRFSAERPKGSFSTLEIQRTEQGDSAMYLCASSFLAGGLTRTDTQYFGPGTRLTVL.